A selection of T cell receptor beta chains follows, all from one sample in a study of CXCR3-negative and CXCR3-positive naive CD8 T cells. TCRdb reprocessed the 5' RACE reads, with one entry per CDR3 protein and no DNA. The sample shows roughly 130,000 distinct CDR3 sequences, and roughly 0.62% sits with its ten largest clones. Material: naive CXCR3+ CD8+ T cells from blood. These receptors were obtained from a human donor in good health. Some clones in this sample may be carry-over from other donors' samples. The CDR3 runs from the conserved cysteine through the conserved F or W. Fields, in order: V gene, J gene, CDR3 protein.

>TRBV7-9|TRBJ2-1
CASSPLSGFGDNEQFF
>TRBV19|TRBJ2-1
CASSIGSSGADNEQFF
>TRBV5-1|TRBJ2-7
CASSLEGSPLSYEQYF
>TRBV29-1|TRBJ2-7
CSVLTGGLLEQYF
>TRBV7-9|TRBJ2-5
CASSETGQNQETQYF
>TRBV18|TRBJ2-7
CASSPYNLPGPLSYERYF
>TRBV5-5|TRBJ2-7
CASSNTGHEQYF
>TRBV11-2|TRBJ2-3
CASSSPGGVPDTQYF
>TRBV28|TRBJ2-1
CASSKMPGTSGNNEQFF
>TRBV14|TRBJ2-5
CASSQWSGGEETQYF
>TRBV9|TRBJ1-1
CASSVMGGEAFF
>TRBV4-2|TRBJ2-7
CASSQDQRGTYEQYF
>TRBV4-1|TRBJ1-2
CASSQPRTANGGYTF
>TRBV27|TRBJ2-1
CASGRGAHNEQFF
>TRBV2|TRBJ2-2
CASSEPSGSDTGELFF
>TRBV20-1|TRBJ2-1
CSALEGWGESYNEQFF
>TRBV28|TRBJ1-2
CASRDGTAYGYTF
>TRBV30|TRBJ2-2
CAWSVGGGTGELFF
>TRBV11-3|TRBJ2-7
CASSPGGSHEQYF
>TRBV11-2|TRBJ2-7
CASSLVRQAYEQYF
>TRBV7-3|TRBJ2-2
CASSPKGDSGLTGELFF
>TRBV11-2|TRBJ2-7
CASSLASSGLAVTYEQYF
>TRBV7-7|TRBJ2-1
CASSPDRGGDNEQFF
>TRBV20-1|TRBJ2-7
CSASTGLAGAWEQYF
>TRBV13|TRBJ2-1
CASWTSGFPCNEQFF
>TRBV3-1|TRBJ1-5
CASSQEVGLNQPQHF
>TRBV10-2|TRBJ2-7
CASSESMGDLSYEQYF
>TRBV14|TRBJ2-3
CASTPVGTDTQYF
>TRBV9|TRBJ2-2
CASSYDSLGELFF
>TRBV29-1|TRBJ2-1
CSVVSRSSYNEQFF
>TRBV12-3/TRBV12-4|TRBJ1-2
CASTIRDSLQGNYGYTF
>TRBV7-8|TRBJ2-6
CASSLGLLSGANVLTF
>TRBV29-1|TRBJ1-1
CSVLKSEGLNTEAFF
>TRBV5-1|TRBJ2-7
CASSLWVNSGSSYEQYF
>TRBV29-1|TRBJ2-4
CSVARGGIQYF
>TRBV29-1|TRBJ2-7
CSGILEGRSSQYF
>TRBV7-2|TRBJ2-3
CASSLIRGADTQYF
>TRBV29-1|TRBJ1-2
CSARHGGDYGYTF
>TRBV15|TRBJ2-1
CATSRGRGGYNEQFF
>TRBV7-2|TRBJ2-3
CASSLESQPGDTQYF
>TRBV29-1|TRBJ2-3
CSVGGASPSTDTQYF
>TRBV27|TRBJ2-2
CASSFSGAGELFF
>TRBV4-2|TRBJ2-7
CASSHLDGGTSSYEQYF
>TRBV21-1|TRBJ2-1
CASSKFLGRGGVHNEQFF
>TRBV6-2/TRBV6-3|TRBJ2-1
CASVGDRGMSYNEQFF
>TRBV6-5|TRBJ1-2
CASSPRDRVLYGYTF
>TRBV20-1|TRBJ1-5
CSARDRELGNQPQHF
>TRBV15|TRBJ2-1
CATRPTGTSGYNEQFF